Listed below are T cell receptor beta chains from one sample, sequenced in a study of low-dose radiotherapy and immunotherapy resistance in tumors. TCRdb fed the reads into MiXCR, producing one record per CDR3 protein. The table shows tens of thousands of distinct CDR3 sequences, with 15% to 20% occurring only once. Sequences were derived from PBMCs, sampled before treatment. These receptors all stem from a male donor with prostate cancer. CDR3s include the opening cysteine and the closing phenylalanine or tryptophan. Only part of the rows carry a size: once, few, many, or a class if the clone is expanded.

TRBJ1-5,many,14,TRBV10-3,CAIRPEGGNQPQHF
TRBJ1-1,many,14,TRBV5-1,CASSLDLGWTEAFF
TRBJ2-6,many,16,TRBV3-1,CASSQGVGSGANVLTF
TRBJ2-1,NA,15,TRBV13,CASSYTGTAGNEQFF
TRBJ2-1,many,18,TRBV7-2,CASSWGIRLAGGQNEQFF
TRBJ1-2,many,14,TRBV20-1,CSGEKTGQTYGYTF
TRBJ1-1,many,16,TRBV11-2,CASSLEGYGRNTEAFF
TRBJ1-1,NA,15,TRBV6-2/TRBV6-3,CASSEPGRMNTEAFF
TRBJ2-1,NA,14,TRBV3-1,CASSQRRSRDTQFF
TRBJ1-2,many,14,TRBV19,CASSIETGDYGYTF
TRBJ1-1,NA,14,TRBV12-3/TRBV12-4,CASSLLGGNTEAFF